This T cell receptor beta chain originates from a study of blood T cell repertoires in COVID-19. Study-level background: There were acute and convalescent COVID-19 samples, and they came from the United States, Italy and Spain.

This clone was found many times. Authors' processing steps: The assay estimated nucleated cells by amplifying reference gene primers. Measured with immunoSEQ multiplex PCR; TCRdb has only the in-frame clones, and not every one. V and J calls plus clone size are reproduced from that table; the DNA served to infer D and trimming. In the table there are approximately 250,000 clones, around 80% of which are singletons. This TCR was sampled from a woman in her thirties or forties who had recovered from COVID-19. The source material was peripheral blood.

CDR3 nucleotides: TGCGCCAGCAGAGAGACTAGCGGGGGGTGGAATGAGCAGTTCTTC. Protein product: CASRETSGGWNEQFF. The rearrangement links TRBV5-1 to TRBJ2-1; 13 bases align to TRBD2. J was trimmed by 7 bases and V by 5 bases; bases with no gene match: 6. Germline CDR1 and CDR2: SGHRS and YFSETQ. The CDR3 length is 15 residues.